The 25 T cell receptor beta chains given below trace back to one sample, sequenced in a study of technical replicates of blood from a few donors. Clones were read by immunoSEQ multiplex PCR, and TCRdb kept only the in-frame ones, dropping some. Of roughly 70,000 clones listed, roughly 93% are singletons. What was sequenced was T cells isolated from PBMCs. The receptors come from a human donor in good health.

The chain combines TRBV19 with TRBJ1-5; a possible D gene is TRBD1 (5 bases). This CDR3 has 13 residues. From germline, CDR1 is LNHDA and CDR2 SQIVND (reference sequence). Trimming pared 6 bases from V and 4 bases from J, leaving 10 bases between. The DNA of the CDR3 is TGTGCCAGTAGGCCACGGGGGAATCAGCCCCAGCATTTT. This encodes CASRPRGNQPQHF. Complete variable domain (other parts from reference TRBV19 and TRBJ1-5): DGGITQSPKYLFRKEGQNVTLSCEQNLNHDAMYWYRQDPGQGLRLIYYSQIVNDFQKGDIAEGYSVSREKKESFPLTVTSAQKNPTAFYLCASRPRGNQPQHFGDGTRLSIL.

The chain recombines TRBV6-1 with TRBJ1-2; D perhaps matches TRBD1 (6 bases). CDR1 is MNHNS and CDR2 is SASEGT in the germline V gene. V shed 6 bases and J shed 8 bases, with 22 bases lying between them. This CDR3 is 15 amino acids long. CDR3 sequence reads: CASRGGTSLSLGYTF. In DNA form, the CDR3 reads TGTGCCAGCAGGGGGGGGACATCGTTAAGTTTAGGCTACACCTTC.

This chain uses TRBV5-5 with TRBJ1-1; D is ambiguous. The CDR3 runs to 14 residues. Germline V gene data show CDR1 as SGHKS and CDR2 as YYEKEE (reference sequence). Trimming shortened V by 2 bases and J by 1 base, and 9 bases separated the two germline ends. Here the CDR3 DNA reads TGTGCCAGCAGCTTCAGAGGCCCGAACACTGAAGCTTTCTTT. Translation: CASSFRGPNTEAFF.

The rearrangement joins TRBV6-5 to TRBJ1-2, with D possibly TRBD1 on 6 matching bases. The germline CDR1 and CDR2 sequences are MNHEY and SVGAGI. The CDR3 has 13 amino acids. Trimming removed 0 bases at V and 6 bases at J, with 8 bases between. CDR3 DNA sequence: TGTGCCAGCAGTTACTCCAGGGGCGATGGCTACACCTTC. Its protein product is CASSYSRGDGYTF.

Here the CDR3 DNA reads TGTGCCAGCAGCCTACCGGGGTCCTACGAGCAGTACTTC. It yields the protein CASSLPGSYEQYF. The rearrangement links TRBV27 to TRBJ2-7; D is perhaps TRBD2 (5 bases). Trimming cost V 6 bases and J 1 base, with 10 bases left between them. Germline assignment: CDR1 MNHEY and CDR2 SMNVEV (reference sequence). This CDR3 spans 13 amino acids.

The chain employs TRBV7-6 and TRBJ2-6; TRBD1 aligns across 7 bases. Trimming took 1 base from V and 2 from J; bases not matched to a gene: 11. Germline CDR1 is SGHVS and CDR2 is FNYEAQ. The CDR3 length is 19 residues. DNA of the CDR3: TGTGCCAGCAGCTTAGTTCCCGGGACAGAGTCTACTGGGGCCAACGTCCTGACTTTC. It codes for CASSLVPGTESTGANVLTF.

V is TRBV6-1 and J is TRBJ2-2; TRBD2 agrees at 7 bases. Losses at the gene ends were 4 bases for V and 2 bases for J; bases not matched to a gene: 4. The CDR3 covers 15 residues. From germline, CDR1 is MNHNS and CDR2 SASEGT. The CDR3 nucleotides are TGTGCCAGCAGTGTTCTGACTAGCAACACCGGGGAGCTGTTTTTT. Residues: CASSVLTSNTGELFF.

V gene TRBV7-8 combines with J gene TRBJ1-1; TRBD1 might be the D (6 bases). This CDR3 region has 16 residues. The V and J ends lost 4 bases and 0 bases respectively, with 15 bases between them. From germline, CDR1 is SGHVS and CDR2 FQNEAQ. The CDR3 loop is CASSSPDGQMNTEAFF. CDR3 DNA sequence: TGTGCCAGCAGCTCACCGGATGGACAGATGAACACTGAAGCTTTCTTT. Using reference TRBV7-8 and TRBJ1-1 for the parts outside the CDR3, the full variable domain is GAGVSQSPRYKVAKRGQDVALRCDPISGHVSLFWYQQALGQGPEFLTYFQNEAQLDKSGLPSDRFFAERPEGSVSTLKIQRTQQEDSAVYLCASSSPDGQMNTEAFFGQGTRLTVV.

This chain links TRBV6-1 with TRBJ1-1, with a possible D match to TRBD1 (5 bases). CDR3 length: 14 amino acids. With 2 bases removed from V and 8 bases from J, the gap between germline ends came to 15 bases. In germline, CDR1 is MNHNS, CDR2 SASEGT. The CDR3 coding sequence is TGTGCCAGCAGTGAAACGTGGGGCGGTAGGGAAGCTTTCTTT. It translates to CASSETWGGREAFF.

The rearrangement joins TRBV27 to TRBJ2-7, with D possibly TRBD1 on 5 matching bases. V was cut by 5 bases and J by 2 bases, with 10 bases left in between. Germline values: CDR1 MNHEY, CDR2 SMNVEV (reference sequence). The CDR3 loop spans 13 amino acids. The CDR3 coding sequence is TGTGCCAGCAGTGTCAGGGTAGCCTACGAGCAGTACTTC. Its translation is CASSVRVAYEQYF.

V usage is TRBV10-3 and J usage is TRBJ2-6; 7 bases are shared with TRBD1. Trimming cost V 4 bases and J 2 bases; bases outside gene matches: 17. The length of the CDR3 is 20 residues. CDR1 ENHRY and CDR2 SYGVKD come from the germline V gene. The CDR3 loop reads CAISASPRQSTGTGANVLTF. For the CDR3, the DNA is TGTGCCATCAGTGCCTCACCTAGACAGTCGACAGGGACTGGGGCCAACGTCCTGACTTTC.

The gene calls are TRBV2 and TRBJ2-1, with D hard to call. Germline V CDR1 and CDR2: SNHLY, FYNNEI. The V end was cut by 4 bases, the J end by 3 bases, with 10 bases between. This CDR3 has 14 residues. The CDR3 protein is CASSVNSYYNEQFF. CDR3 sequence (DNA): TGTGCCAGCAGTGTTAACAGTTACTACAATGAGCAGTTCTTC. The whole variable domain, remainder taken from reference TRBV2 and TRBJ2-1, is EPEVTQTPSHQVTQMGQEVILRCVPISNHLYFYWYRQILGQKVEFLVSFYNNEISEKSEIFDDQFSVERPDGSNFTLKIRSTKLEDSAMYFCASSVNSYYNEQFFGPGTRLTVL.

For the CDR3, the DNA is TGTGCCACCAGGGGTAGCGCGGATGGCTACACCTTC. Translating gives CATRGSADGYTF. This chain joins TRBV27 and TRBJ1-2, with D perhaps TRBD1 (6 bases). The CDR3 totals 12 residues. Germline V lookup: CDR1 MNHEY, CDR2 SMNVEV (reference sequence). Trimming removed 10 bases at V and 6 bases at J, with 15 bases between.

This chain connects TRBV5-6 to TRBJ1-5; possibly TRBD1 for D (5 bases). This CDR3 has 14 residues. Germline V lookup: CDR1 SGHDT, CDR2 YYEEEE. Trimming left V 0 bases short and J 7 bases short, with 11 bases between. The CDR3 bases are TGTGCCAGCAGCTTGGCTTCAGGGATCCAGCCCCAGCATTTT. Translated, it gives CASSLASGIQPQHF.

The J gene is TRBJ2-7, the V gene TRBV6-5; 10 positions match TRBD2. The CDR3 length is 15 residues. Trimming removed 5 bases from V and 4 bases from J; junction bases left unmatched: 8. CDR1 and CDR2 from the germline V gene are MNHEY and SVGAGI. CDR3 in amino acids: CASSTSGRAPYEQYF. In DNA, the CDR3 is TGTGCCAGCAGTACCAGCGGGAGGGCCCCATACGAGCAGTACTTC.

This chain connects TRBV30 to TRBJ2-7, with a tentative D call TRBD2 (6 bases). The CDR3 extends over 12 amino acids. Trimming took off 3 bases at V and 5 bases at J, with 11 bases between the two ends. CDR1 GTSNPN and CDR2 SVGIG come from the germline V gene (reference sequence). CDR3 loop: CAWSPSVDEQYF. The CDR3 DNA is TGTGCCTGGAGCCCTAGCGTGGACGAGCAGTACTTC.

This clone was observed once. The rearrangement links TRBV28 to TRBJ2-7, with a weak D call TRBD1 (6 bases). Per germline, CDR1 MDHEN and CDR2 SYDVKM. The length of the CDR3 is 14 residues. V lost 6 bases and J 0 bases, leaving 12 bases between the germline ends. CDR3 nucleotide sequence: TGTGCCAGCAGACGGGACACATCCTCCTACGAGCAGTACTTC. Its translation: CASRRDTSSYEQYF.

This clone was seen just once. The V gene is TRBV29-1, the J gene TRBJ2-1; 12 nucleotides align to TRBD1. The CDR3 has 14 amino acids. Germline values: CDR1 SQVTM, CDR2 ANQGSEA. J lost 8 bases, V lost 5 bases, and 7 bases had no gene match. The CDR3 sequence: CSVKRGTGGHEQFF. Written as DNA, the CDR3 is TGCAGCGTTAAACGAGGGACAGGGGGCCATGAGCAGTTCTTC.

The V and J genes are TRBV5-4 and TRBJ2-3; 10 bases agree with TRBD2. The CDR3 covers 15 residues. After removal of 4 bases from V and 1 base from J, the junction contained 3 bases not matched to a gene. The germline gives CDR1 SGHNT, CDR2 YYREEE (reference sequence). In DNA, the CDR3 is TGTGCCAGCAGCGCTGGACTAGCGGGCACAGATACGCAGTATTTT. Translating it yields CASSAGLAGTDTQYF.

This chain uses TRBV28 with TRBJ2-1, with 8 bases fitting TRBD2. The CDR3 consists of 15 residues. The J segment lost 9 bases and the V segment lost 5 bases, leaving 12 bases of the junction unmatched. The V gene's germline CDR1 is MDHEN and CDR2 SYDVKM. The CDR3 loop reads CASSPPPGGRGEQFF. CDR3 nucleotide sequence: TGTGCCAGCAGTCCACCCCCGGGGGGGAGGGGTGAGCAGTTCTTC.

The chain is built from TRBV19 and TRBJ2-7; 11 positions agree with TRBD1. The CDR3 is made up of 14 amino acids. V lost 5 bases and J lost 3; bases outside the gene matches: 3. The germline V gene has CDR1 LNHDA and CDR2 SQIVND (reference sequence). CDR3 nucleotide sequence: TGTGCCAGTAGTGTGGGGACAGGGGGCTACGAGCAGTACTTC. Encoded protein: CASSVGTGGYEQYF.

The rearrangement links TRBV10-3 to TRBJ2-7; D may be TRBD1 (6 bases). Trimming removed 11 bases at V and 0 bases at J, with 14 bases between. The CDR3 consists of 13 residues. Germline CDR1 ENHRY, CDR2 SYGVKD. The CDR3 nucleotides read TGTGCCGCCCAAGGGGGTGGCTCCTACGAGCAGTACTTC. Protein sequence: CAAQGGGSYEQYF.

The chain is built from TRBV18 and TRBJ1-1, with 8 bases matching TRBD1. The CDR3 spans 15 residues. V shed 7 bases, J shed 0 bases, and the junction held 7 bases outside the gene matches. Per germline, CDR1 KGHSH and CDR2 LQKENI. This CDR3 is CASWTGYPMNTEAFF. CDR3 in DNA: TGTGCCAGCTGGACAGGGTACCCAATGAACACTGAAGCTTTCTTT. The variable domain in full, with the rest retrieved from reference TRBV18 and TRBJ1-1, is NAGVMQNPRHLVRRRGQEARLRCSPMKGHSHVYWYRQLPEEGLKFMVYLQKENIIDESGMPKERFSAEFPKEGPSILRIQQVVRGDSAAYFCASWTGYPMNTEAFFGQGTRLTVV.

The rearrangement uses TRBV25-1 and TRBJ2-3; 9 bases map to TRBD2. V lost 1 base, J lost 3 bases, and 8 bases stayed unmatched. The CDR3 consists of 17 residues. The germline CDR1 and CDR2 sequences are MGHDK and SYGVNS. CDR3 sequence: CASSEFLVAGATDTQYF. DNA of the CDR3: TGTGCCAGCAGTGAATTTCTAGTAGCGGGGGCTACAGATACGCAGTATTTT.

In nucleotides, the CDR3 is TGTGCTAGTGGTTTAGTGGGGACAGGGGATTCCGGGGAGCTGTTTTTT. Translated, it gives CASGLVGTGDSGELFF. V usage is TRBV12-5 and J usage is TRBJ2-2; TRBD1 agrees at 10 bases. After removal of 3 bases from V and 6 bases from J, the junction contained 7 bases not matched to a gene. CDR1 and CDR2 (germline): LGHNT, FRNRAP. This CDR3 spans 16 amino acids.